The entry below gives a single T cell receptor beta chain sequence along with its context. The protocol was immunoSEQ multiplex PCR, while the TCRdb copy is restricted to in-frame clones and leaves out a portion. The data contain about 40,000 clones, around 85% of them singletons. This specimen belongs to a study of blood T cell repertoires in COVID-19. Germline V lookup: CDR1 SNHLY, CDR2 FYNNEI. The CDR3 length is 14 residues. V was pared by 4 bases and J by 9 bases, with 13 bases between. The sequencing input was peripheral blood. This chain uses TRBV2 with TRBJ1-6; D might be TRBD1 (5 bases). The TCR originated in a woman aged 55-69 years with acute or convalescent COVID-19. The DNA of the CDR3 is TGTGCCAGCAGTGCGGAAGGGGTCGGTTCACCCCTCCACTTT. Amino acids: CASSAEGVGSPLHF.